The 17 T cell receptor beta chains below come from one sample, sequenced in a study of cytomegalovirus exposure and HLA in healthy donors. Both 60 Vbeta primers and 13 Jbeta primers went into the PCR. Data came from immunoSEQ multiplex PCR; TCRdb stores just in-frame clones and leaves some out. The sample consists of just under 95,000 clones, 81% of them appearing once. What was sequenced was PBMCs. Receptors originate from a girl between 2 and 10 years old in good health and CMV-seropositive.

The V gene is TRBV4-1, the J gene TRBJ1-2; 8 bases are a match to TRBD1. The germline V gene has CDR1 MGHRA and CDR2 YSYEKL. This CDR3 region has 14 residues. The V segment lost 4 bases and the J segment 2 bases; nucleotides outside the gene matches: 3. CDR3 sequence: CASSPRTGNYGYTF. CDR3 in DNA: TGCGCCAGCAGCCCGAGGACAGGGAACTATGGCTACACCTTC.

DNA for the CDR3: TGTGCCAGCAGCCCCGCTGGGGGGACAGGGGGGTTTGGCGGCTACACCTTC. Translated, it gives CASSPAGGTGGFGGYTF. This chain links TRBV7-9 with TRBJ1-2; 11 bases match TRBD1. CDR1 SEHNR and CDR2 FQNEAQ come from the germline V gene (reference sequence). This CDR3 has 17 amino acids. Trimming at V came to 5 bases and at J to 8 bases, leaving 16 bases not matched to a gene.

CDR3 coding DNA: TGTGCCAGCACCGCCGGGACAGGCTCCTACGAGCAGTACTTC. Translation gives CASTAGTGSYEQYF. The V call is TRBV6-5, the J call TRBJ2-7, with TRBD1 identical over 8 bases. The germline V gene has CDR1 MNHEY and CDR2 SVGAGI. Trimming removed 7 bases from V and 0 bases from J; junction bases left unmatched: 5. This CDR3 is 14 amino acids long.

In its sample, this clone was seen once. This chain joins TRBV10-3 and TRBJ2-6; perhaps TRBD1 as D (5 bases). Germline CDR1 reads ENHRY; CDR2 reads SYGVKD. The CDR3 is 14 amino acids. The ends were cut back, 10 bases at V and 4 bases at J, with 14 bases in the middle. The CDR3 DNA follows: TGTGCCACTCAGGGTCTCGAGGGGGCCAACGTCCTGACTTTC. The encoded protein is CATQGLEGANVLTF.

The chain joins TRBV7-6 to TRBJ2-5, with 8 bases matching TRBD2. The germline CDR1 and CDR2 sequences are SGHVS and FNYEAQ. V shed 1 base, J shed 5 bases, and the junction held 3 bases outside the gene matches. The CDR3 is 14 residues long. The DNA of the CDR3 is TGTGCCAGCAGCTTAGTTCCTAGCGGGGAGACCCAGTACTTC. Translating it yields CASSLVPSGETQYF.

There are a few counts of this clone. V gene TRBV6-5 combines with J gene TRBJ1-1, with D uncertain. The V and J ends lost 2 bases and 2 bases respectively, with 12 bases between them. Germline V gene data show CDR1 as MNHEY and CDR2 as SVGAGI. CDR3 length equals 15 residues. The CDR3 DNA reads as TGTGCCAGCAGTTACAACGCAGGTTTAAACACTGAAGCTTTCTTT. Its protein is CASSYNAGLNTEAFF.

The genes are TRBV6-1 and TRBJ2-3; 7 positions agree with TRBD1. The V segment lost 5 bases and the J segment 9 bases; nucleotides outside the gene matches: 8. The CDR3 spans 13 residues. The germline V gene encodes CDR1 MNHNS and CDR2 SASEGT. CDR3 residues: CASSRETGETQYF. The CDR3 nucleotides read TGTGCCAGCAGTCGAGAAACAGGGGAGACGCAGTATTTT.

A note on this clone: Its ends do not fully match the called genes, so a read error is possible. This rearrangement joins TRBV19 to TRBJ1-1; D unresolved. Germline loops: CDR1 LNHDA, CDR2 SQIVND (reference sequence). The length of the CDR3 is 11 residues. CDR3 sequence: CASAVNSEAFF. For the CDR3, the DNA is TGTGCCAGCGCCGTAAACAGTGAAGCTTTCTTT.

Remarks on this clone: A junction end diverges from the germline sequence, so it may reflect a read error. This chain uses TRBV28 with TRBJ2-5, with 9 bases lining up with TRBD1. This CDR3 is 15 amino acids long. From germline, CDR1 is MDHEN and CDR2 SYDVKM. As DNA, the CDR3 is TGTGCCAGCAGTTCAACCGGGACAGGGCTAGAGGCCCAGTACTTC. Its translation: CASSSTGTGLEAQYF.

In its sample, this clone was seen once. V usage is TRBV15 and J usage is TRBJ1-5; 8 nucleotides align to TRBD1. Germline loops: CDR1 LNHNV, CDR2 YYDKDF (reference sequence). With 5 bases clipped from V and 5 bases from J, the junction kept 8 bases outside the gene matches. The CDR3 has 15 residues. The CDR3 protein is CATSREQGGHQPQHF. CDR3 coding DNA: TGTGCCACCAGCCGGGAACAGGGGGGGCATCAGCCCCAGCATTTT.

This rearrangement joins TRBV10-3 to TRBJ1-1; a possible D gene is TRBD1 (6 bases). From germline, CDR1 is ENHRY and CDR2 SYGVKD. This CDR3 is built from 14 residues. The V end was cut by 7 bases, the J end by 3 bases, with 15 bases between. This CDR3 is CAITYRAGDTEAFF. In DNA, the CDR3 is TGTGCCATCACTTACAGGGCGGGGGACACTGAAGCTTTCTTT.

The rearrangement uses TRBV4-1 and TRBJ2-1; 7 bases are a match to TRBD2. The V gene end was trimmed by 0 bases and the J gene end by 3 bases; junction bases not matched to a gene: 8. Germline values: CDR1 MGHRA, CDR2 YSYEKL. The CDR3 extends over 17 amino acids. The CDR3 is CASSQDMGGGGYNEQFF. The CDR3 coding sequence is TGCGCCAGCAGCCAAGATATGGGCGGGGGTGGCTACAATGAGCAGTTCTTC.

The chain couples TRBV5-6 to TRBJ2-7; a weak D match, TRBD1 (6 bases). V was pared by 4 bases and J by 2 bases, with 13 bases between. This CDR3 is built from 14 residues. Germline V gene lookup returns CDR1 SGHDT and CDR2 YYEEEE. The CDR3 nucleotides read TGTGCCAGCAGCCCGACAGGTTTCCCCTACGAGCAGTACTTC. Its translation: CASSPTGFPYEQYF.

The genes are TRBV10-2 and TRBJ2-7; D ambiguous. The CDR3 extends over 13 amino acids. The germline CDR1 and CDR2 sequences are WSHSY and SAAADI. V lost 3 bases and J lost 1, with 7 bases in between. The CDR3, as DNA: TGCGCCAGCAGTGATGGCGGATCCTACGAGCAGTACTTC. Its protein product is CASSDGGSYEQYF.

CDR3 in DNA: TGCAGCGTTGAATCACAGGGCGGAGGCTACACCTTC. Protein: CSVESQGGGYTF. The chain links TRBV29-1 to TRBJ1-2, with D maybe TRBD1 (6 bases). Germline values: CDR1 SQVTM, CDR2 ANQGSEA. Trimming removed 2 bases from V and 8 bases from J, with 12 bases in between. The CDR3 extends over 12 amino acids.

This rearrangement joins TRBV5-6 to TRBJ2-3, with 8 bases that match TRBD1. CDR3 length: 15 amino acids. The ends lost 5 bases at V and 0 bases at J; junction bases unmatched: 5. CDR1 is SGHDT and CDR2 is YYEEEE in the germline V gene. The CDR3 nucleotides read TGTGCCAGCAGTACAGGGGGAACGAGCACAGATACGCAGTATTTT. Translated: CASSTGGTSTDTQYF.

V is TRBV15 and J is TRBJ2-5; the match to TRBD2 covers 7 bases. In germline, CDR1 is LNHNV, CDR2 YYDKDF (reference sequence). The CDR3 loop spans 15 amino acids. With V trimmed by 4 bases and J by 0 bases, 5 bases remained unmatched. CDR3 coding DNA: TGTGCCACCAGCATTACCCTAGCGGACCAAGAGACCCAGTACTTC. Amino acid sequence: CATSITLADQETQYF. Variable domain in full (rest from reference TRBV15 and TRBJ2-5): DAMVIQNPRYQVTQFGKPVTLSCSQTLNHNVMYWYQQKSSQAPKLLFHYYDKDFNNEADTPDNFQSRRPNTSFCFLDIRSPGLGDTAMYLCATSITLADQETQYFGPGTRLLVL.